This T cell receptor beta chain was captured by sequencing in a study of cytomegalovirus exposure and HLA in healthy donors (TCRdb year 2017). For the study in its entirety: In an earlier analysis of 587 of the donors, around 300 Gb of sequence data and roughly 100 million unique TCR beta sequences from about 179 million T cells were reported. An early release that covered about 600 HLA-typed donors contained around 330 gigabases of sequencing data and 80 million or so unique TCR sequences. Of the roughly 390 genotyped donors, 65% to 90% were placed in the genetic ancestry cluster associated with self-reported Caucasian donors. The study was designed to test whether signatures of past pathogen exposure could be identified by cataloging public T cell receptors. Using immunosequencing, the study profiled T cell repertoires from 500 to 800 subjects and related those repertoires to cytomegalovirus serostatus. In addition to the first cohort of around 670 subjects, a separate validation cohort of approximately 120 different subjects was used. High-throughput TCR immunosequencing, statistical association of individual TCRs with disease status, and machine learning were combined to predict cytomegalovirus infection status. To study patterns of TCR occurrence, a later analysis re-analyzed previously published TCR beta repertoires from around 660 donors and added high-resolution HLA genotyping. Rather than drawing on any new phenotypic data, the later analysis identified candidate immune exposures from TCR beta sequences and the way those sequences occurred across donors. In an earlier analysis of 587 of the donors, high-throughput TCR beta sequencing was used to judge whether each TCR beta V gene segment behaved as functional or pseudogenic. Donor age, sex, ethnicity and CMV serostatus were collected together with the repertoire data. Genome-wide SNP genotypes for about 60% of the roughly 700 donors were used in a later genetic analysis, which treated that subset as a discovery cohort. All discovery cohort repertoires had been generated on a single sequencing platform. Class I and class II HLA loci were covered by the typing at four-digit resolution. The number of typed donors differed by locus: about 620-630 for A, B, C, DRB1 and DQB1; some 500 for DQA1; approximately 600 for DPA1; and 400 to 480 for DPB1. Four or five DR-DQ haplotypes were treated as single units for association and clustering because of strong linkage in the cohort. Across some 400 genotyped donors of the cohort, an average of roughly 230,000 unique TCR beta nucleotide sequences per donor were sequenced, and 15% to 20% of those sequences were non-productive. The full study reports these points: A later analysis associated about 16,000 TCR beta sequences with specific HLA alleles at a false discovery rate of 0.05. Some IMGT-functional V segments, including TRBV6-2 and TRBV6-3, could not be told apart with the 87-base-pair reads, so those segments were excluded. Cytomegalovirus status was reported to be diagnosed by the classifier with high specificity and sensitivity in both the original and validation cohorts. Correlated functional status among segregating V segments might be attributable to linkage disequilibrium, but an unknown experimental factor could not be ruled out. For the cohort, immune exposure information was limited to CMV serostatus. The earlier analysis of nearly 600 of the donors excluded fewer than 20 rarely observed V segments, including chromosome 9 orphons, because counts were too low. The study gave a list of 150 to 200 TCR beta chains associated with cytomegalovirus. A further reported finding was that TCR beta sequences accurately predicted the HLA-A and HLA-B alleles for most subjects in the first cohort. Because some donors lacked HLA typing at each locus, the association tests relied only on the typed subset. Across donors, most TCR sequences were observed very rarely, whereas some public TCRs were present in many individuals. A cluster of highly shared sequence variants was judged likely to represent a technical artifact of the sequencing pipeline. V-gene and J-gene trimming of TCR beta chains was associated with a missense DCLRE1C variant in a later genetic analysis, and the association was replicated in an independent cohort. In a later analysis, HLA-associated TCR beta chains showed more clonal expansion and lower generation probabilities than non-associated chains that were equally common. Broadly in line with IMGT annotations, most TCR beta V segments showed up in productive rearrangements about 90% or about 30% of the time in an earlier analysis of 587 of the donors. This cohort had only TCR beta chains sequenced, and the lack of alpha or paired-chain data limited which features could be detected. In a later analysis, most CMV-associated TCR beta chains were found to appear HLA-restricted, with HLA associations seemingly driven largely by CMV exposure. In vitro tests confirmed that a few of the cytomegalovirus-associated TCR beta chains recognize cytomegalovirus antigens. When HLA alleles, especially DR and DQ, strongly co-occurred, attributing TCR associations to individual alleles was difficult. Sequencing depth was assumed to be roughly uniform across donors in the presence/absence analyses, though that assumption may not hold. According to a later analysis, parvovirus B19, influenza, CMV and Epstein-Barr virus appeared linked to several top co-occurrence clusters. In a later analysis, the rate of TCR association differed among HLA loci, with DRB1 alleles having the most associated TCRs and HLA-C alleles having the fewest. The authors suggested that the approach could potentially be extended to other disease states and immunological phenotypes. In a later genetic analysis, fewer N-insertions in productive TCRs were reported among donors in an Asian-associated ancestry cluster than the roughly 640-donor mean.

Library generation was performed with the immunoSEQ multiplex PCR assay. For the multiplex PCR, a mixture combining 60 forward primers for TCR Vbeta segments and 13 reverse primers for TCR Jbeta segments was used. Amplification of the CDR3 region of rearranged TCR beta genes was performed with a multiplex PCR assay on genomic DNA. The amplified TCR beta libraries were sequenced on the Illumina HiSeq System as 87-base-pair reads. The paper's processing steps were these. In a later analysis, 70 million to 95 million unique TCR beta chains were counted across the roughly 670 repertoires, and around 10 million of these chains were shared by at least two donors. Raw reads were error-corrected and collapsed into unique sequences by a nearest-neighbor algorithm in which closely related sequences were merged to remove PCR and sequencing errors. To assign V, D and J gene segments, CDR3 sequences were aligned to IMGT reference sequences. For a sequence to be retained, a match of at least six nucleotides was required to both a V gene segment and a J gene segment. Rearrangements were called productive when the CDR3 lacked stop codons and stayed in frame with V and J; all others were non-productive. Following IMGT convention, CDR3 was defined as the stretch from the second conserved V-encoded cysteine to the conserved J-encoded phenylalanine. The earlier analysis of some 580 of the donors excluded any sequence lacking an unambiguous match to a single V gene segment. In an earlier analysis of 587 of the donors, V segments were called functional above 56.7% productive rearrangements and were called segregating when the between-donor standard deviation exceeded 5%. A statistical classification framework was built for diagnosing cytomegalovirus status from the catalog of TCR beta chain sequences. In a later analysis, V and J genes were assigned by comparing TCR nucleotide sequences against IMGT/GENE-DB human TR gene sequences. In a later analysis, CDR3 sequences and most-parsimonious VDJ recombination scenarios were assigned using the TCRdist pipeline. A later analysis defined each TCR beta chain by its CDR3 amino acid sequence plus V-gene family, and excluded reads lacking a unique V-gene family. To address suspected cross-contamination and a sequencing artifact, a later analysis removed roughly 640 highly shared, low-generation-probability nucleotide sequences. In a later analysis, a clonal expansion index was calculated for each public chain from normalized within-repertoire ranks of inferred template counts. A later analysis computed generation probabilities with a VDJ recombination model fitted to out-of-frame rearrangements, and checked the results against IGoR. A later analysis scored TCR-TCR, TCR-HLA and TCR-CMV co-occurrence with hypergeometric tests, applying a repertoire-size bias correction to TCR pairs. A later analysis estimated false discovery rates by permuting HLA or CMV assignments 20 times. In a later analysis, co-occurring TCRs were grouped using DBSCAN, and TCRdist sequence similarity was added for clustering within HLA-allele-positive subsets. Repertoires with fewer than 30,000 or more than 120,000 public chains were left out of co-occurrence clustering, as were several repertoires with anomalous nucleotide sharing. The immuneACCESS repertoire file appears here via TCRdb, limited to in-frame rearrangements. These files lack a portion of the clones; in checked studies, under half of the deficit traces to unresolved V genes, and the cause of the others is not known. Clonal size and the V and J genes are those of that table, whereas D and trimming came from the DNA. This sample comprises approximately 150,000 clones, 68% of them detected only once. The ten largest clones take up less than 5% of the sample.

With respect to this clone: No antigen is known for it. No per-base quality is available; no much larger clone lies one base away.

The cohort comprised fewer than 700 healthy bone marrow donors. All cohort members were sampled while nominally healthy, although unrecorded immune exposures were likely present. The donor was CMV seronegative and was included in the group of 352 seronegative cohort members. A peripheral blood sample was collected from each donor, and TCR beta sequencing was performed on peripheral blood mononuclear cells. Genomic DNA extraction from the blood cell samples was performed with the Qiagen DNeasy Blood Extraction Kit. The germline ends are 7 bases apart after V is trimmed by 2 bases and J by 0 bases. CDR3 length: 13 amino acids, cysteine to phenylalanine. The retained sequence is limited to the CDR3, 39 bases, with the frame set at the first base. The germline V gene encodes CDR1 GTSNPN and CDR2 SVGIG (reference sequence).

The receptor was derived from a man aged 55 to 70 in good health and CMV-seronegative. Sequenced sample: PBMCs. The chain couples TRBV30 to TRBJ1-1; the D gene assignment is ambiguous. The nucleotides are TGTGCCTGGAGTTTCAGATTGAACACTGAAGCTTTCTTT. This gives the protein CAWSFRLNTEAFF.